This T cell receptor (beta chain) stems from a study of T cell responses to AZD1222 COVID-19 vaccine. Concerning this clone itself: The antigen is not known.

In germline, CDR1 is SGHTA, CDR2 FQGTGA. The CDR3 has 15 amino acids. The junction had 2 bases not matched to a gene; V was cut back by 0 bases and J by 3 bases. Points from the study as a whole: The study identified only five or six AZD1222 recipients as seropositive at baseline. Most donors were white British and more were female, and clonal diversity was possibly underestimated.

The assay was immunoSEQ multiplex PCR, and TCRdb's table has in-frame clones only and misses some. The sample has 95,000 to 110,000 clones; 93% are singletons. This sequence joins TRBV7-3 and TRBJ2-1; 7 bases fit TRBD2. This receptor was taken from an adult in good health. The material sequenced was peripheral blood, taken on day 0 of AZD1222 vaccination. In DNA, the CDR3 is TGTGCCAGCAGCTTAACGGCTAGCGGCTACAATGAGCAGTTCTTC. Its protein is CASSLTASGYNEQFF.